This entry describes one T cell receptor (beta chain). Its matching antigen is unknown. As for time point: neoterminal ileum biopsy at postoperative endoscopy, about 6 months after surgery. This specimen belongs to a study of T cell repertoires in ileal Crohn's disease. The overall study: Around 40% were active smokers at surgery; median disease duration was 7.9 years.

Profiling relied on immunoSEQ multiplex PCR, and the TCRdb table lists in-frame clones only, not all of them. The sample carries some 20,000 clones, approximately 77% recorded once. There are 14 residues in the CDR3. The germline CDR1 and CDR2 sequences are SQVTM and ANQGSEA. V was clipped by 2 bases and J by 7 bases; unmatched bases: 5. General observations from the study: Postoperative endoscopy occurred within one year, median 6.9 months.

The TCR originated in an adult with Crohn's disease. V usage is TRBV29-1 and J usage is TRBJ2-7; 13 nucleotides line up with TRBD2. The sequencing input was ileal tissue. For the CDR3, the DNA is TGCAGCGTTGAAACTAGCGGGGGGGTAAGGGAGCAGTACTTC. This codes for CSVETSGGVREQYF.